The subject of this entry is one T cell receptor beta chain. What it recognizes is unknown. V lost 5 bases, J lost 7 bases, and 11 bases stayed unmatched. From germline, CDR1 is MDHEN and CDR2 SYDVKM. CDR3 length: 15 amino acids. The entry originates in a study of shared clonotypes between healthy human individuals. Findings of the study overall: Only blood was sampled, and tissue TCR repertoires likely differ from blood ones.

The data were produced by immunoSEQ multiplex PCR, yet TCRdb's version contains in-frame clones alone and is incomplete. The repertoire holds approximately 640,000 clones, with roughly 70% as singletons. This receptor was identified in a woman in her twenties or thirties in good health. The source material was memory CD4+ T cells sorted from blood. Subset specified: CD45RA-negative fraction. The V and J genes are TRBV28 and TRBJ1-5; 7 nucleotides align to TRBD1. The CDR3 loop is CASSPPDREGQPQHF. DNA for the CDR3: TGTGCCAGCAGTCCCCCTGACAGGGAAGGCCAGCCCCAGCATTTT.